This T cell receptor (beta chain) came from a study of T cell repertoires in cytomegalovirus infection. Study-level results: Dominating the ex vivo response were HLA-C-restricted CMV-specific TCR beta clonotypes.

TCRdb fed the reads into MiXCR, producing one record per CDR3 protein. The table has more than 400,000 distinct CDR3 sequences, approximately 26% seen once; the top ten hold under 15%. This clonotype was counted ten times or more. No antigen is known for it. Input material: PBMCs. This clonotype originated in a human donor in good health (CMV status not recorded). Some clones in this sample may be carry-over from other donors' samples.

The CDR3 sequence: CAIRMRAENTEAFF. CDR3 DNA: TGTGCCATCCGGATGAGGGCAGAGAACACTGAAGCTTTCTTT. The chain has TRBV10-3 and TRBJ1-1; D call uncertain. The CDR3 totals 14 residues. Germline V gene data show CDR1 as ENHRY and CDR2 as SYGVKD. Deletions cut 8 bases from V and 1 base from J, with 14 bases between.